This T cell receptor beta chain was sequenced in a study of blood T cells in healthy people across ages (dated by TCRdb to about 2015). Looking at the study overall: In model experiments, template switching captured about one uniquely barcoded TCR beta cDNA molecule for every two T cells. To track age-related changes in TCR beta repertoire diversity, the study relied on deep sequencing normalized with unique cDNA molecular identifiers. The donors were split into four age groups: young (average around 15 years), middle-aged (roughly 39), aged (around 67) and long-lived (approximately 80). To avoid experimental bias, donors of different ages were distributed randomly across sequencing lanes. For two donors (one aged 18 to 30 and one aged 80 or older), the study analyzed two additional independent replicas of 1 million unique cDNA reads from the same blood draw.

The roughly 38 donors, aged 6 to 90 years, were systemically healthy Caucasian individuals from Russia. Each donor gave ten milliliters of peripheral blood, collected into EDTA-treated Vacutainer tubes. Ficoll-Paque density-gradient centrifugation was used to isolate PBMCs, with at least 7 million obtained per sample. Total RNA, at least 6 micrograms per sample, was extracted from PBMCs with Trizol reagent. For every donor, flow cytometry on a PBMC aliquot measured the percentage of naive CD45RAhigh/CD27high T cells. Concerning this clonotype itself: Its binding antigen is unknown. Base quality data are lacking; no much larger clone is found one base away.

The full study reports these points: A strong correlation was found between observed TCR beta diversity and the percentage of naive T cells measured by flow cytometry. Estimates of total diversity based on one million sequenced T cells were regarded as lower bounds and as underestimates. Bulk unsorted PBMC profiling prevented conclusive comparison of naive and antigen-experienced compartments. Observed TCR beta diversity per million T cells fell roughly linearly with age, and a significant reduction was already apparent by age around 39. Compared with the aged group, the long-lived group had more naive CD4+ T cells, fewer expanded clones and increased TCR diversity, suggesting age selection. Because donor CMV infection status was unknown, age-related changes in expanded clonotypes were potentially confounded.

In the germline V gene (reference sequence), CDR1 corresponds to DFQATT and CDR2 to SNEGSKA. Relative to germline, V is 0 bases shorter and J is 5 bases shorter, with 5 bases between their ends. The CDR3 measures 11 amino acids from cysteine to phenylalanine. Of the read, only the CDR3 DNA is kept; its 33 bases are in frame from base 1. Libraries were made using 5' RACE. Reads for this sample came from an Illumina HiSeq 2500. A second PCR of roughly 7 to 11 cycles was performed with a sample-barcoded 5' primer and a J-beta primer mix. A template-switch 5' adaptor carrying 12 random nucleotides introduced a unique molecular identifier onto each TCR beta cDNA molecule. Each sample yielded at least 2.5 million CDR3-containing paired-end reads. The Mint cDNA synthesis kit, primed by a TRBC-specific oligonucleotide, was used to synthesize first-strand cDNA from all RNA. After uracil-DNA glycosylase treatment, a first 18-cycle PCR used universal primers M1SS and BC2_uni_R on all cDNA. On the study's bioinformatics: For normalization, 1 million high-quality reads, each with a distinct molecular identifier, were randomly selected from each sample. Instead of being binned into consensus sequences, reads that shared molecular identifiers were thrown out. MiTCR, set to a Q25 quality threshold and the strictest error-elimination algorithm, was used for CDR3 identification, clonotype clustering and error correction. Lower-bound total TCR beta diversity was estimated with a nonparametric unseen species model using Euler transformation. Using fastp trimming at Q25 and MiXCR clonotype assembly, TCRdb reanalyzed the public sequencing data and kept in-frame beta chains. For every CDR3 protein sequence, its rows merge into one entry that carries the most common genes and DNA. These V and J calls rely on TCRdb rather than the paper's analysis. The sample table contains about 1.4 million distinct CDR3 sequences; only one count was recorded for approximately 59% of them. The top ten clonotypes cover roughly 6.3% of the sample.

Recombination connected TRBV20-1 to TRBJ2-7; the D gene lacks a confident call. The source of this sequence is a man between 18 and 29 years old in good health. The sample comprised blood. The DNA sequence reads TGCAGTGCTAGAGATGTGAACGAGCAGTACTTC. Its translation reads: CSARDVNEQYF.